This T cell receptor beta chain emerged from a study of human T cells and chemical hapten exposure. Overall study: There were weekly diphenylcyclopropenone doses to the scalp for patients throughout the approximately 24-week study. Study conclusions and caveats: Having alopecia, donors may respond immunologically unlike healthy people.

In this sample, this clonotype turned up a few times. As yet, its antigen is unknown. Time point reported: patch test 1, 2 weeks after DPC sensitization. The treatment: therapeutic diphenylcyclopropenone sensitization with weekly scalp DPC. Donors, patients with alopecia ranging from 18 to 70 years old and judged suitable for DPC, provided samples. TCRdb called the RACE reads again in MiXCR, with one record for every CDR3 protein. The sample consists of 75,000 to 100,000 distinct CDR3 sequences, approximately 13% of them appearing once. This CDR3 has 14 amino acids. CDR1 DFQATT and CDR2 SNEGSKA come from the germline V gene (reference sequence). Trimming removed 3 bases from V and 3 bases from J, with 15 bases in between.

The sequenced sample was whole blood, obtained in connection with sensitization to the hapten diphenylcyclopropenone (DPC). The J gene is TRBJ2-7, the V gene TRBV20-1; TRBD2 might be the D (6 bases). The sequence came from a woman in her 40s with alopecia areata. Some clones in this sample may be carry-over from other donors' samples. CDR3 region: CSARQAGPFYEQYF. In nucleotides, the CDR3 is TGCAGTGCTAGGCAGGCGGGACCCTTCTACGAGCAGTACTTC.